The 9 T cell receptor beta chains given below trace back to one sample, sequenced in a study of blood T cells in healthy people across ages. The second PCR ran about 6 to 12 cycles with a sample-barcoded 5' primer and J-beta primers. TCRdb reanalysed the 5' RACE reads using MiXCR and keeps one entry per CDR3 protein. This table has hundreds of thousands of distinct CDR3 sequences, more than 40% appearing once. Source material: blood. The receptors originated from an older woman in good health.

In regard to this clonotype: A junction boundary mismatches the germline segment, possibly from a read error. V usage is TRBV6-5 and J usage is TRBJ1-5, with D perhaps matching TRBD1 (5 bases). The CDR3 runs to 14 residues. Germline values: CDR1 MNHEY, CDR2 SVGAGI. CDR3 amino acids: CASSDSNVQGPQHF. CDR3 DNA sequence: TGTGCCAGCAGTGACTCGAATGTCCAGGGTCCCCAGCATTTT.

This clonotype was recorded once. This rearrangement joins TRBV3-1 to TRBJ1-1; D is uncertain. CDR3 length equals 13 residues. Deletions cut 10 bases from V and 4 bases from J, with 16 bases between. Germline V gene sequence: CDR1 LGHDT, CDR2 YNNKEL (reference sequence). CDR3: CATHQLGGTEAFF. CDR3 nucleotides: TGTGCCACCCACCAACTAGGCGGCACTGAAGCTTTCTTT. The whole variable domain, remainder taken from reference TRBV3-1 and TRBJ1-1, is DTAVSQTPKYLVTQMGNDKSIKCEQNLGHDTMYWYKQDSKKFLKIMFSYNNKELIINETVPNRFSPKSPDKAHLNLHINSLELGDSAVYFCATHQLGGTEAFFGQGTRLTVV.

The chain employs TRBV4-2 and TRBJ1-2; no definite D call. Trimming removed 0 bases at V and 4 bases at J, with 3 bases between. CDR3 length equals 12 residues. The germline gives CDR1 LGHNA, CDR2 YNFKEQ. DNA of the CDR3: TGTGCCAGCAGCCAAGATGCCTATGGCTACACCTTC. This encodes CASSQDAYGYTF.

There are a few counts of this clonotype. This chain joins TRBV28 and TRBJ1-2; no clear D gene. CDR3 length: 10 amino acids. Germline CDR1 and CDR2: MDHEN and SYDVKM. V was cut by 9 bases and J by 6 bases, with 8 bases left in between. The CDR3 reads CASRRDGYTF. The CDR3, as DNA: TGTGCCAGTAGAAGGGATGGCTACACCTTC.

V and J are TRBV5-1 and TRBJ2-3, with TRBD2 as a possible D gene (7 bases). V lost 4 bases and J 4 bases, leaving 16 bases between the germline ends. Germline CDR1 and CDR2: SGHRS and YFSETQ. The CDR3 runs to 15 residues. CDR3 in amino acids: CASSVGGRGADTQYF. Written as DNA, the CDR3 is TGCGCCAGCAGCGTAGGGGGGAGGGGTGCAGATACGCAGTATTTT.

This clonotype was seen only a few times. The rearrangement links TRBV12-3 or TRBV12-4 to TRBJ2-5; D is possibly TRBD1 (6 bases). Trimming took off 5 bases at V and 11 bases at J, with 24 bases between the two ends. This CDR3 spans 15 amino acids. The CDR3, as DNA: TGTGCCAGCAGTCCCCAGGGGAGCGTGGACAATGAGCAGTACTTC. This gives the protein CASSPQGSVDNEQYF.

This clonotype came up a few times. The chain links TRBV9 to TRBJ1-1; possibly TRBD1 for D (5 bases). The V end was cut by 0 bases, the J end by 0 bases, with 6 bases between. The germline V gene has CDR1 SGDLS and CDR2 YYNGEE. This CDR3 spans 14 amino acids. The CDR3 DNA follows: TGTGCCAGCAGCGTAGGACAGATGAACACTGAAGCTTTCTTT. Its protein is CASSVGQMNTEAFF.

Worth noting for this clonotype: Relative to the germline gene, one junction end is altered; a read error may explain this. The genes are TRBV7-9 and TRBJ2-4, with 10 bases fitting TRBD1. The CDR3 has 16 residues. From germline, CDR1 is SEHNR and CDR2 FQNEAQ (reference sequence). CDR3 DNA: TGTGCCAGCAGCGTGACAGGGGGCTTGGCCAAAAGCATTCAGTACTTC. This translates into CASSVTGGLAKSIQYF.

As concerns this clonotype: A read error is possible here, since a much larger clone lies one base away. The J gene is TRBJ2-1, the V gene TRBV29-1; the D gene is possibly TRBD1 (5 bases). V lost 7 bases and J 5 bases, leaving 15 bases between the germline ends. CDR1 and CDR2 from the germline V gene are SQVTM and ANQGSEA. The CDR3 is 13 amino acids. CDR3 sequence reads: CSAVGRAHNEQFF. CDR3 sequence (DNA): TGCAGCGCTGTCGGCAGGGCACACAATGAGCAGTTCTTC.